These 26 T cell receptor beta chains came from one sample sequenced in a study of immune cell composition in non-small cell lung cancer. Profiling relied on immunoSEQ multiplex PCR, and the TCRdb table lists in-frame clones only, not all of them. The sample yields about 4,800 clones, less than 75% seen once. Normal lung was sampled as far from the tumour as possible, at least 3 cm. The specimen sequenced was non-adjacent lung tissue. The source of these receptors is a human donor with non-small cell lung cancer.

The chain recombines TRBV30 with TRBJ1-2; D may be TRBD1 (6 bases). The germline gives CDR1 GTSNPN, CDR2 SVGIG (reference sequence). The CDR3 is 13 residues long. Trimming removed 5 bases from V and 3 bases from J, with 13 bases in between. The CDR3 reads CAWDRRLDYGYTF. The DNA for the CDR3 is TGTGCCTGGGACAGGAGACTCGACTATGGCTACACCTTC.

The rearrangement joins TRBV5-6 to TRBJ1-1; D gene unclear. Trimming pared 4 bases from V and 2 bases from J, leaving 12 bases between. CDR1 is SGHDT and CDR2 is YYEEEE in the germline V gene. CDR3 length: 14 amino acids. The CDR3 DNA reads as TGTGCCAGCAGCGCACAGATGGGCAACACTGAAGCTTTCTTT. This translates into CASSAQMGNTEAFF.

The V call is TRBV7-9, the J call TRBJ2-3; 10 bases line up with TRBD2. Germline loops: CDR1 SEHNR, CDR2 FQNEAQ (reference sequence). The CDR3 has 18 amino acids. V lost 5 bases and J lost 4; bases outside the gene matches: 15. The CDR3 here is CASSPSRTSGLTPDTQYF. CDR3 coding DNA: TGTGCCAGCAGCCCGAGCCGGACTAGCGGACTTACCCCAGATACGCAGTATTTT.

The chain recombines TRBV5-6 with TRBJ2-1; TRBD1 matches 7 bases. The junction had 4 bases not matched to a gene; V was cut back by 3 bases and J by 7 bases. CDR3 length: 13 residues. Germline loops: CDR1 SGHDT, CDR2 YYEEEE. The CDR3 DNA is TGTGCCAGCAGCTGGGGGACAGTTAATGAGCAGTTCTTC. Its protein is CASSWGTVNEQFF.

This clone is labeled as large. The CDR3 region has the DNA TGTGCCAGCAGCCTGTCCGGGAGGCAGGCTGGCAATCAGCCCCAGCATTTT. Translated, it gives CASSLSGRQAGNQPQHF. V and J are TRBV28 and TRBJ1-5; D remains ambiguous. V was cut by 6 bases and J by 2 bases, with 20 bases left in between. This CDR3 comprises 17 residues. CDR1 and CDR2 from the germline V gene are MDHEN and SYDVKM. Based on the CDR3 plus reference TRBV28 and TRBJ1-5, the full variable domain is DVKVTQSSRYLVKRTGEKVFLECVQDMDHENMFWYRQDPGLGLRLIYFSYDVKMKEKGDIPEGYSVSREKKERFSLILESASTNQTSMYLCASSLSGRQAGNQPQHFGDGTRLSIL.

The chain combines TRBV19 with TRBJ1-1, with a possible D match to TRBD1 (6 bases). The CDR3 consists of 14 residues. Germline values: CDR1 LNHDA, CDR2 SQIVND (reference sequence). The germline V and J ends were trimmed by 5 bases and 5 bases, with 15 bases remaining between them. CDR3 residues: CASSSSGGATEAFF. In DNA, the CDR3 is TGTGCCAGTAGTTCTAGCGGGGGCGCAACTGAAGCTTTCTTT.

The chain uses TRBV29-1 and TRBJ1-1; 7 bases map to TRBD1. The CDR3 is 14 residues long. The trim removed 6 bases at V and 0 bases at J, leaving 7 bases unmatched. CDR1 SQVTM and CDR2 ANQGSEA come from the germline V gene. DNA for the CDR3: TGCAGCGTCGTTGCAGGGGGAATGAACACTGAAGCTTTCTTT. Amino acids: CSVVAGGMNTEAFF. Together with reference TRBV29-1 and TRBJ1-1, the CDR3 gives the full variable domain: SAVISQKPSRDICQRGTSLTIQCQVDSQVTMMFWYRQQPGQSLTLIATANQGSEATYESGFVIDKFPISRPNLTFSTLTVSNMSPEDSSIYLCSVVAGGMNTEAFFGQGTRLTVV.

The rearrangement joins TRBV7-2 to TRBJ2-7; 7 bases line up with TRBD1. From germline, CDR1 is SGHTA and CDR2 FQGNSA. This CDR3 comprises 15 residues. V shed 4 bases, J shed 1 base, and the junction held 7 bases outside the gene matches. The DNA of the CDR3 is TGTGCCAGCAGCTATGTCGAGACAGGGTCCTACGAGCAGTACTTC. Encoded protein: CASSYVETGSYEQYF.

The chain combines TRBV7-3 with TRBJ2-6, with unresolved D. Germline assignment: CDR1 SGHTA and CDR2 FQGTGA. Trimming pared 4 bases from V and 1 base from J, leaving 8 bases between. The CDR3 has 15 residues. DNA for the CDR3: TGTGCCAGCAGCTCGGTCTTATCTGGGGCCAACGTCCTGACTTTC. Translated: CASSSVLSGANVLTF.

The gene calls are TRBV18 and TRBJ2-5, with D uncertain. CDR1 is KGHSH and CDR2 is LQKENI in the germline V gene. The CDR3 has 13 amino acids. V dropped 2 bases and J dropped 6 bases, with 10 bases sitting between them. CDR3 in DNA: TGTGCCAGCTCACCAAACGCGGTACAGACCCAGTACTTC. Translation: CASSPNAVQTQYF.

Worth noting for this clone: The same CDR3 is also encoded by other DNA sequences in this sample. This chain uses TRBV7-3 with TRBJ2-5; 8 bases map to TRBD1. This CDR3 region has 13 residues. Unmatched junction bases numbered 2, after V lost 3 bases and J lost 5 bases. Germline V gene sequence: CDR1 SGHTA, CDR2 FQGTGA. The CDR3 protein is CASSFTGGETQYF. In nucleotides, the CDR3 is TGTGCCAGCAGCTTTACAGGGGGGGAGACCCAGTACTTC.

The rearrangement uses TRBV7-6 and TRBJ2-2; weak D call: TRBD1 (5 bases). This CDR3 is 14 amino acids long. The V end lost 5 bases, the J end lost 7 bases, and 14 bases lay between the germline ends. Germline V gives CDR1 SGHVS, CDR2 FNYEAQ. The CDR3 loop is CASSPTVTGGELFF. In DNA form, the CDR3 reads TGTGCCAGCAGCCCGACAGTCACGGGCGGGGAGCTGTTTTTT.

This chain uses TRBV11-3 with TRBJ1-1; D uncertain. V was cut by 3 bases and J by 1 base, with 6 bases left in between. CDR3 length: 13 amino acids. Germline CDR1 SGHNT, CDR2 YENEEA. The CDR3 here is CASSLGPNTEAFF. The DNA for the CDR3 is TGTGCCAGCAGCTTGGGCCCGAACACTGAAGCTTTCTTT.

The rearrangement joins TRBV6-5 to TRBJ1-2; the D gene is possibly TRBD1 (6 bases). Between the trimmed V and J ends, which lost 4 bases and 7 bases, there was a span of 16 bases. CDR1 is MNHEY, CDR2 SVGAGI, per germline. The CDR3 has 14 residues. The CDR3 nucleotides read TGTGCCAGCAGTTCCTCCAGGGGCGTTTTTGGCTACACCTTC. It encodes CASSSSRGVFGYTF.

The chain carries TRBV6-6 and TRBJ1-2; D remains unclear. The CDR3 runs 14 residues. In germline, CDR1 is MNHNY, CDR2 SVGAGI (reference sequence). V lost 2 bases, J lost 4 bases, and 11 bases lay in between. CDR3 amino acids: CASSYGRGSYGYTF. CDR3 DNA sequence: TGTGCCAGCAGTTACGGCCGAGGGAGCTATGGCTACACCTTC.

The chain links TRBV19 to TRBJ2-1; D not resolved. Trimming cost V 5 bases and J 6 bases, with 20 bases left between them. Germline V gives CDR1 LNHDA, CDR2 SQIVND (reference sequence). CDR3 length: 16 amino acids. DNA of the CDR3: TGTGCCAGTAGTGATCGGTTCGCCAGGCAAGTCAATGAGCAGTTCTTC. Translating it yields CASSDRFARQVNEQFF.

The chain has TRBV7-2 and TRBJ1-2; 8 bases are a match to TRBD1. The CDR3 loop spans 14 amino acids. The junction had 8 bases not matched to a gene; V was cut back by 5 bases and J by 6 bases. Germline assignment: CDR1 SGHTA and CDR2 FQGNSA. CDR3 sequence (DNA): TGTGCCAGCAGCGTCAGGGGGCGCGCTGATGGCTACACCTTC. Amino acids: CASSVRGRADGYTF.

The chain employs TRBV9 and TRBJ2-3, with 9 bases matching TRBD1. The CDR3 is made up of 17 amino acids. The J segment lost 3 bases and the V segment lost 3 bases, leaving 11 bases of the junction unmatched. Per germline, CDR1 SGDLS and CDR2 YYNGEE. CDR3 bases: TGTGCCAGCAGCGCCACGATTTCGGGACAGGGTACAGATACGCAGTATTTT. It codes for CASSATISGQGTDTQYF. The variable domain in full, completed from reference TRBV9 and TRBJ2-3, reads DSGVTQTPKHLITATGQRVTLRCSPRSGDLSVYWYQQSLDQGLQFLIQYYNGEERAKGNILERFSAQQFPDLHSELNLSSLELGDSALYFCASSATISGQGTDTQYFGPGTRLTVL.

The J gene is TRBJ1-6, the V gene TRBV5-1; possible D gene TRBD1, 5 bases. CDR1 is SGHRS, CDR2 YFSETQ, per germline. This CDR3 contains 15 residues. Trimming took off 0 bases at V and 9 bases at J, with 13 bases between the two ends. The CDR3 coding sequence is TGCGCCAGCAGCTTGGGGGGGGAATTAACTTCACCCCTCCACTTT. This gives the protein CASSLGGELTSPLHF.

The chain uses TRBV7-8 and TRBJ1-1; D is uncertain. Per germline, CDR1 SGHVS and CDR2 FQNEAQ. The CDR3 totals 12 residues. Trimming removed 5 bases from V and 2 bases from J, with 6 bases in between. CDR3 sequence reads: CASSHRNTEAFF. The CDR3 DNA follows: TGTGCCAGCAGCCATAGAAACACTGAAGCTTTCTTT.

V and J are TRBV7-9 and TRBJ1-2; possibly TRBD1 for D (6 bases). The germline gives CDR1 SEHNR, CDR2 FQNEAQ (reference sequence). The CDR3 is 15 residues long. Trimming took 6 bases from V and 0 from J, leaving 14 bases between them. The DNA of the CDR3 is TGTGCCAGCAGTGGGGGGCAGAATTCTAACTATGGCTACACCTTC. This gives the protein CASSGGQNSNYGYTF.

The chain links TRBV5-1 to TRBJ2-1, with D uncertain. Trimming shortened V by 3 bases and J by 3 bases, and 10 bases separated the two germline ends. CDR3 length: 14 amino acids. The germline CDR1 and CDR2 sequences are SGHRS and YFSETQ. CDR3 coding DNA: TGCGCCAGCAGCTCCGTCACACGCTACAATGAGCAGTTCTTC. As protein: CASSSVTRYNEQFF.

This clone was recorded once. The V and J genes are TRBV7-9 and TRBJ2-6; 7 nucleotides agree with TRBD1. CDR1 SEHNR and CDR2 FQNEAQ come from the germline V gene (reference sequence). The CDR3 loop spans 15 amino acids. The V segment lost 3 bases and the J segment 4 bases; nucleotides outside the gene matches: 3. DNA of the CDR3: TGTGCCAGCAGCTTTGTCAGGGGGGGGGCCAACGTCCTGACTTTC. It yields the protein CASSFVRGGANVLTF.

V and J are TRBV28 and TRBJ1-1, with a tentative D call TRBD1 (5 bases). Germline-derived CDR1 and CDR2 are MDHEN and SYDVKM. The CDR3 runs 13 residues. The ends were cut back, 6 bases at V and 1 base at J, with 9 bases in the middle. In nucleotides, the CDR3 is TGTGCCAGCAGCGCACAGGAGAACACTGAAGCTTTCTTT. Its protein is CASSAQENTEAFF.

CDR3 protein: CASRTSGGAGDTQYF. The CDR3 region has the DNA TGTGCCAGCAGAACTAGCGGGGGGGCTGGAGATACGCAGTATTTT. This rearrangement joins TRBV6-6 to TRBJ2-3; 13 bases are shared with TRBD2. Germline V gene data show CDR1 as MNHNY and CDR2 as SVGAGI (reference sequence). CDR3 size: 15 residues. V shed 6 bases, J shed 5 bases, and the junction held 5 bases outside the gene matches.

This clone was seen just once. This sequence joins TRBV7-2 and TRBJ2-3; D could derive from TRBD1 or TRBD2 (5 bases each). CDR3 length equals 17 residues. Trimming took 4 bases from V and 3 from J, leaving 20 bases between them. Germline assignment: CDR1 SGHTA and CDR2 FQGNSA. CDR3 loop: CASSSLSVRGYTDTQYF. In DNA form, the CDR3 reads TGTGCCAGCAGCTCGTTATCGGTCCGGGGCTATACAGATACGCAGTATTTT.